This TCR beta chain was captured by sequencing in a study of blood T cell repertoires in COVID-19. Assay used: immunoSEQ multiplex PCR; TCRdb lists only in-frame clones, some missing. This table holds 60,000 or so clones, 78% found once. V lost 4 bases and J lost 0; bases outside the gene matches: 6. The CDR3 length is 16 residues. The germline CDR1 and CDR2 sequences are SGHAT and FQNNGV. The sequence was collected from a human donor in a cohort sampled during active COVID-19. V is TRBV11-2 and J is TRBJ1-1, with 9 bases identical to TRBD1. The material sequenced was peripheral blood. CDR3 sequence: CASSSRDRAMNTEAFF. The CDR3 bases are TGTGCCAGCAGCTCCAGGGACAGGGCCATGAACACTGAAGCTTTCTTT.